Listed below are T cell receptor beta chains from one sample, sequenced in a study of monozygotic twins with inflammatory bowel disease. Following a re-call of the 5' RACE reads, TCRdb has one entry per CDR3 protein and lacks DNA. The sample table sets out roughly 200,000 distinct CDR3 sequences. The sequenced sample consisted of blood. These receptors originate from a human donor with ulcerative colitis or Crohn's disease, or a healthy co-twin of an affected twin (not recorded which). CDR3s include the opening cysteine and the closing phenylalanine or tryptophan.

TRBV7-9	TRBJ2-7	CASSRSGAKSSYEQYF
TRBV6-5	TRBJ1-1	CASSYSGQREAFF
TRBV7-9	TRBJ1-5	CASTDGGQPQHF
TRBV7-9	TRBJ2-1	CASQKGGSSYNEQFF
TRBV20-1	TRBJ2-3	CTPPGGRTDTQYF
TRBV5-1	TRBJ2-5	CASSLAGVVETQYF
TRBV5-1	TRBJ1-4	CASSLLATNEKLFF
TRBV6-5	TRBJ2-7	CASSYEAGLTYEQYF
TRBV7-9	TRBJ1-2	CASSLGSSNYGYTF
TRBV29-1	TRBJ2-1	CSALLLAGGRGEQFF
TRBV5-1	TRBJ1-2	CASSLGQIGYGYTF
TRBV7-6	TRBJ2-7	CASSLVAGVSYEQYF
TRBV7-3	TRBJ2-7	CASSLRQGGFYEQYF
TRBV11-2	TRBJ2-7	CASSLGPSGSEQYF
TRBV20-1	TRBJ1-5	CSARDERDVGNQPQHF
TRBV10-3	TRBJ2-5	CAISEWRDRGPETQYF
TRBV7-7	TRBJ2-1	CASSLATVSDEQFF
TRBV3-1	TRBJ2-6	CASSPSGHTGANVLTF
TRBV5-1	TRBJ2-7	CASSLRLEPDEQYF
TRBV20-1	TRBJ2-1	CSARMVFNEQFF
TRBV13	TRBJ1-1	CASSLGRGDTEAFF
TRBV18	TRBJ1-1	CASSQGVLTEAFF
TRBV5-1	TRBJ2-2	CASSLEQGTGELFF
TRBV5-6	TRBJ1-1	CSHRGNTEAFF
TRBV4-2	TRBJ2-2	CASSQKGQTTGELFF
TRBV5-1	TRBJ2-1	CASSQLSRGAYNEQFF
TRBV6-6	TRBJ1-5	CASTGPNQPQHF
TRBV6-1	TRBJ1-1	CASRGQAASTEAFF
TRBV25-1	TRBJ1-2	CASSVTGQGARGYTF
TRBV11-2	TRBJ2-3	CASSLRWLNTDTQYF
TRBV3-1	TRBJ1-1	CASSRQGNTEAFF
TRBV6-1	TRBJ2-3	CASKPGQGRYQTDTQYF
TRBV11-2	TRBJ2-5	CASSLVTKGRETQYF
TRBV12-3/TRBV12-4	TRBJ2-7	CASSSVRGLSEQYF
TRBV4-1	TRBJ2-3	CASSQGAGTGRTDTQYF
TRBV24-1	TRBJ1-4	CATSDRPSGIDEKLFF
TRBV6-5	TRBJ1-2	CASFRLIYGYTF
TRBV7-9	TRBJ2-1	CASSLGRGKLSYNEQFF
TRBV18	TRBJ1-2	CASSPLEGGAYTF
TRBV29-1	TRBJ2-1	CSVEDGGSSYNEQFF
TRBV5-1	TRBJ1-2	CASSFGGRERGYTF
TRBV5-4	TRBJ2-5	CASSLSSRETQYF
TRBV4-1	TRBJ2-7	CASSHQGGGSYEQYF
TRBV7-2	TRBJ2-2	CASSSAVPGELFF
TRBV20-1	TRBJ2-1	CSLGQGGGVQFF
TRBV12-3/TRBV12-4	TRBJ2-7	CASSLDSSGGEQYF
TRBV7-9	TRBJ1-1	CASGSGRGNTEAFF
TRBV20-1	TRBJ1-1	CSAGIRGTEAFF
TRBV6-1	TRBJ2-4	CASSETLRGIQYF
TRBV24-1	TRBJ1-1	CATSDPGGTEAFF
TRBV7-9	TRBJ1-2	CASSGGDHIYGYTF
TRBV18	TRBJ1-5	CASSPNTIRRSNQPQHF
TRBV5-1	TRBJ2-6	CASMDSPSSGANVLTF
TRBV12-3/TRBV12-4	TRBJ1-5	CASSLARLGGSNQPQHF
TRBV29-1	TRBJ1-1	CSVEVVQEAFF